This T cell receptor beta chain comes out of a study of shared clonotypes between healthy human individuals. The study, taken as a whole, reports: Naive subsets typically showed greater estimated richness than memory subsets.

The study enrolled healthy HIV-negative adults without recent acute infections or vaccinations as donors. CDR3 length: 11 residues. The V and J ends lost 4 bases and 9 bases respectively, with 10 bases between them. Germline V gene lookup returns CDR1 DFQATT and CDR2 SNEGSKA (reference sequence). The protocol was immunoSEQ multiplex PCR, while the TCRdb copy is restricted to in-frame clones and leaves out a portion. The table has approximately 2.3 million clones, approximately 93% seen once. Regarding this clone: Its antigen is unknown.

This chain uses TRBV20-1 with TRBJ2-1; the D gene is possibly TRBD2 (5 bases). The receptor's source is a man aged 18-30 years in good health. Some clones in this sample may be carry-over from other donors' samples. The material sequenced was naive CD4+ T cells from PBMCs. Described subset: CD45RA+ positively selected. DNA of the CDR3: TGCAGTGCTACAGCGGCGATTGAGCAGTTCTTC. Its translation: CSATAAIEQFF.